This paragraph covers one T cell receptor (beta chain) sequence. The target antigen is unknown. At one boundary the junction diverges from the germline segment, which might be a read error. The data belong to a study of OX40 agonist ivuxolimab in advanced cancers. Study details: Ivuxolimab was delivered to patients intravenously every 2 weeks at doses spanning 0.01 to 10 mg/kg. Those treated in dose escalation had hepatocellular carcinoma, melanoma, renal cell cancer or head and neck cancer.

Germline loops: CDR1 SSHAT, CDR2 FNYEAQ (reference sequence). There are 13 residues in the CDR3. The protocol was immunoSEQ multiplex PCR, while the TCRdb copy is restricted to in-frame clones and leaves out a portion. Of 60,000 or so clones listed, more than 75% are singletons. Findings and caveats of the study: CD8+ T cells (on average) carried more expanded clones than CD4+ T cells. With doses of 0.1 to 3.0 mg/kg, CD4+ and CD8+ blood T cells had undergone clonal expansion by week 6.

This TCR derives from an adult with an advanced solid tumor such as melanoma, head and neck, liver or kidney cancer. V usage is TRBV7-7 and J usage is TRBJ2-7; 8 nucleotides align to TRBD1. Specimen: CD4+ or CD8+ T cells sorted from blood, collected in a trial of the OX40 agonist ivuxolimab. CDR3 in DNA: TGTGCTAGCAGCTTAGGGACAGGTCGCGAGCAGTACTTC. As protein: CASSLGTGREQYF.